This entry describes one T cell receptor beta chain. Other DNA sequences in this sample translate to the same CDR3. The sample is drawn from a study of shared clonotypes between healthy human individuals. Within Nashville, Tennessee resided all donors, each a Caucasian adult. Study processing details: In the immunoSEQ data, sequences were junction-only and lacked quality scores, so filtering differed. The data were produced by immunoSEQ multiplex PCR, yet TCRdb's version contains in-frame clones alone and is incomplete. The DNA gave D and trimming, while V, J and clone size come from that table. This table has approximately 350,000 clones, 90% to 98% appearing once. This CDR3 has 15 amino acids. The V gene end was trimmed by 4 bases and the J gene end by 2 bases; junction bases not matched to a gene: 0. CDR1 MGHRA and CDR2 YSYEKL come from the germline V gene.

The chain recombines TRBV4-1 with TRBJ2-7; 15 nucleotides match TRBD2. The sequencing input was memory CD8+ T cells sorted from blood. The subset denotes: CD45RO+ cells pooled with CCR7-negative TemRA cells. The sequence derives from a young man in good health. DNA of the CDR3: TGCGCCAGCAGCCGGACTAGCGGGAGGGCCTACGAGCAGTACTTC. Its translation: CASSRTSGRAYEQYF.